These 12 T cell receptor beta chains were all obtained from the same sample, sequenced in a study of blood T cell repertoires in COVID-19. Profiling relied on immunoSEQ multiplex PCR, and the TCRdb table lists in-frame clones only, not all of them. The profile shows approximately 170,000 clones, less than 90% of them singletons. Sequenced material: peripheral blood. The origin of the receptors is a man between 60 and 75 years old with acute or convalescent COVID-19.

The chain is built from TRBV2 and TRBJ1-5; TRBD1 is a possible D gene (5 bases). Trimming removed 6 bases at V and 5 bases at J, with 20 bases between. The CDR3 runs to 16 residues. Germline V gene lookup returns CDR1 SNHLY and CDR2 FYNNEI. CDR3 nucleotides: TGTGCCAGCAGGCTACACAGGAAGAAAGGCGATCAGCCCCAGCATTTT. Translating gives CASRLHRKKGDQPQHF.

The chain is built from TRBV5-1 and TRBJ2-5, with D unresolved. There are 13 residues in the CDR3. Trimming stripped 0 bases from V and 5 bases from J, with 8 bases between. Germline values: CDR1 SGHRS, CDR2 YFSETQ. In DNA form, the CDR3 reads TGCGCCAGCAGCTTGGGTGTCGGGGAGACCCAGTACTTC. Amino acids: CASSLGVGETQYF. Complete variable domain (other parts from reference TRBV5-1 and TRBJ2-5): KAGVTQTPRYLIKTRGQQVTLSCSPISGHRSVSWYQQTPGQGLQFLFEYFSETQRNKGNFPGRFSGRQFSNSRSEMNVSTLELGDSALYLCASSLGVGETQYFGPGTRLLVL.

The chain is built from TRBV5-4 and TRBJ1-6; no definite D call. The CDR3 has 14 residues. Germline CDR1 and CDR2: SGHNT and YYREEE (reference sequence). Trimming took off 4 bases at V and 3 bases at J, with 8 bases between the two ends. The CDR3 bases are TGTGCCAGCAGCCAACGGGGCTATAATTCACCCCTCCACTTT. Translating gives CASSQRGYNSPLHF.

This clone appeared a few times. J is TRBJ2-7 and V is TRBV19; TRBD1 is a possible D gene (6 bases). The CDR3 spans 16 residues. Trimming removed 5 bases from V and 0 bases from J, with 17 bases in between. Germline CDR1 and CDR2: LNHDA and SQIVND (reference sequence). The CDR3 DNA reads as TGTGCCAGTAGTCCGTCACAGGGCTGGAGCTCCTACGAGCAGTACTTC. Translating it yields CASSPSQGWSSYEQYF.

The genes are TRBV7-9 and TRBJ2-1; 8 bases are shared with TRBD2. Germline CDR1 reads SEHNR; CDR2 reads FQNEAQ (reference sequence). This CDR3 comprises 16 residues. The V segment lost 5 bases and the J segment 6 bases; nucleotides outside the gene matches: 12. The CDR3 protein is CASSPLGAGAFNEQFF. CDR3 bases: TGTGCCAGCAGCCCACTTGGAGCGGGAGCATTCAATGAGCAGTTCTTC.

The chain uses TRBV24-1 and TRBJ2-1, with 10 bases identical to TRBD1. J was trimmed by 2 bases and V by 7 bases; bases with no gene match: 1. This CDR3 spans 14 amino acids. Germline V gives CDR1 KGHDR, CDR2 SFDVKD. The CDR3 DNA is TGTGCCACCAGGGGGACAGGGGCCTACAATGAGCAGTTCTTC. It translates to CATRGTGAYNEQFF.

This clone was found a few times. The chain links TRBV7-9 to TRBJ2-7; 8 bases are shared with TRBD2. With 6 bases clipped from V and 5 bases from J, the junction kept 12 bases outside the gene matches. Germline lookup yields CDR1 SEHNR and CDR2 FQNEAQ (reference sequence). The CDR3 is 15 amino acids. CDR3 amino acids: CASRFLAGNPNEQYV. The CDR3 DNA is TGTGCCAGCAGGTTCTTAGCGGGGAACCCTAACGAGCAGTACGTC.

The chain carries TRBV19 and TRBJ2-2; D not resolved. CDR3 size: 12 residues. V was pared by 7 bases and J by 7 bases, with 10 bases between. Germline CDR1 is LNHDA and CDR2 is SQIVND (reference sequence). The CDR3 protein is CASTSGYGELFF. The DNA for the CDR3 is TGTGCCAGTACTTCCGGGTACGGGGAGCTGTTTTTT.

The CDR3 sequence is CASRVAGGASDEQFF. The CDR3 DNA sequence: TGTGCCAGCAGGGTAGCGGGGGGGGCCTCGGATGAGCAGTTCTTC. The V call is TRBV6-4, the J call TRBJ2-1, with 11 bases identical to TRBD2. The CDR3 is 15 residues long. Trimming removed 6 bases from V and 8 bases from J; junction bases left unmatched: 9. Looked up from germline, CDR1 is MRHNA and CDR2 is SNTAGT.

The chain uses TRBV30 and TRBJ2-5; D remains unclear. Trimming pared 3 bases from V and 1 base from J, leaving 6 bases between. This CDR3 comprises 12 residues. Germline V gene lookup returns CDR1 GTSNPN and CDR2 SVGIG (reference sequence). CDR3 loop: CAWSESQETQYF. In nucleotides, the CDR3 is TGTGCCTGGAGCGAGAGCCAAGAGACCCAGTACTTC.

Written as DNA, the CDR3 is TGTGCCAGCTCCTCGGGACTTGGAGAGACCCAGTACTTC. Protein product: CASSSGLGETQYF. This chain links TRBV18 with TRBJ2-5; a weak D match, TRBD2 (6 bases). The germline gives CDR1 KGHSH, CDR2 LQKENI. The V gene lost 6 bases and the J gene lost 4 bases, with 12 bases spanning the gap. The length of the CDR3 is 13 residues.

The chain carries TRBV4-2 and TRBJ1-4; TRBD1 is a possible D gene (5 bases). The ends were cut back, 3 bases at V and 5 bases at J, with 16 bases in the middle. Germline CDR1 LGHNA, CDR2 YNFKEQ. CDR3 length equals 16 residues. CDR3 nucleotides: TGTGCCAGCAGCCAGATGGGGCAGGGCAGGAATGAAAAACTGTTTTTT. It codes for CASSQMGQGRNEKLFF.